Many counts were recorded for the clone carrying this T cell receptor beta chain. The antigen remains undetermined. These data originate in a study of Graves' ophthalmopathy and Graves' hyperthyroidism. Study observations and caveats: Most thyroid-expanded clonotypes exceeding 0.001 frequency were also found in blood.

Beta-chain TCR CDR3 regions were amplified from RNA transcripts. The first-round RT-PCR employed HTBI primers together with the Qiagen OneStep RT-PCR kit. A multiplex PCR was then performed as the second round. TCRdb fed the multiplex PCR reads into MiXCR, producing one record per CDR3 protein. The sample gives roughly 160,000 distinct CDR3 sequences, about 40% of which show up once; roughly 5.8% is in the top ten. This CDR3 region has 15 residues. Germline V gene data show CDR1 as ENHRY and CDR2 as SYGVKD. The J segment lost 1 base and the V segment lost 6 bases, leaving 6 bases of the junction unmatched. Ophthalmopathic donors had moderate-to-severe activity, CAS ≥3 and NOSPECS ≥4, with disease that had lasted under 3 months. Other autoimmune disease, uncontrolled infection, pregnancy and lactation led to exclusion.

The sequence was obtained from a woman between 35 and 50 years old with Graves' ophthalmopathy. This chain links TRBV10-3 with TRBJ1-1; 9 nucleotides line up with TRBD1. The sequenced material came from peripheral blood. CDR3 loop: CAISKEGQGNTEAFF. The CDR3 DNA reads TGTGCCATCAGCAAGGAGGGACAGGGGAACACTGAAGCTTTCTTT.